These 30 T cell receptor beta chains came from one sample sequenced in a study of T cells in localized non-small cell lung cancer. Generated by immunoSEQ multiplex PCR, the TCRdb table keeps only in-frame clones and is missing some. The table shows 39,000 or so clones, with approximately 83% occurring only once. Sequencing used PBMCs, obtained before any cancer treatment. The receptors derive from a man aged 35-69 years with stage II lung adenocarcinoma.

This clone was picked up one time. The rearrangement uses TRBV11-1 and TRBJ1-1; TRBD1 matches at 9 bases. Germline V gives CDR1 SGHAT, CDR2 FQDESV (reference sequence). V shed 4 bases, J shed 1 base, and the junction held 1 base outside the gene matches. There are 14 residues in the CDR3. The chain's CDR3 is CASSSGQGNTEAFF. In DNA, the CDR3 is TGTGCCAGCAGCTCGGGACAGGGGAACACTGAAGCTTTCTTT.

CDR3 sequence: CASSRAVGQGDEKLFF. Written as DNA, the CDR3 is TGTGCCAGCAGCCGCGCAGTAGGACAGGGAGATGAAAAACTGTTTTTT. The rearrangement links TRBV7-9 to TRBJ1-4; 8 nucleotides match TRBD1. Germline CDR1 is SEHNR and CDR2 is FQNEAQ (reference sequence). The CDR3 totals 16 residues. J was trimmed by 6 bases and V by 5 bases; bases with no gene match: 11. Filled out from reference TRBV7-9 and TRBJ1-4, the complete variable domain reads DTGVSQNPRHKITKRGQNVTFRCDPISEHNRLYWYRQTLGQGPEFLTYFQNEAQLEKSRLLSDRFSAERPKGSFSTLEIQRTEQGDSAMYLCASSRAVGQGDEKLFFGSGTQLSVL.

The CDR3 protein is CASSFIGQPQHF. CDR3 bases: TGTGCCAGTAGTTTTATCGGCCAGCCCCAGCATTTT. The chain employs TRBV19 and TRBJ1-5; D remains unclear. This CDR3 comprises 12 residues. Germline V CDR1 and CDR2: LNHDA, SQIVND (reference sequence). V was pared by 5 bases and J by 7 bases, with 9 bases between.

In nucleotides, the CDR3 is TGTGCTAGTGGTTTGGTACGGGAGGGGGCTCGCATGAACACTGAAGCTTTCTTT. Its protein is CASGLVREGARMNTEAFF. The V gene is TRBV12-5, the J gene TRBJ1-1, with TRBD1 matching over 7 bases. The CDR3 runs to 18 residues. V trimming: 0 bases; J trimming: 0 bases; junction bases outside the gene matches: 10. Germline CDR1 reads LGHNT; CDR2 reads FRNRAP.

This clone has only one observation. The chain joins TRBV5-1 to TRBJ1-1, with D possibly matching TRBD1 (5 bases). CDR1 and CDR2 (germline): SGHRS, YFSETQ. V was trimmed by 0 bases and J by 5 bases, leaving 11 bases between them. The CDR3 is 14 amino acids. CDR3 nucleotides: TGCGCCAGCAGCTTGGCTGGCAGGGTGACTGAAGCTTTCTTT. This gives the protein CASSLAGRVTEAFF.

The chain combines TRBV5-1 with TRBJ2-5; 11 bases match TRBD2. After removal of 1 base from V and 4 bases from J, the junction contained 12 bases not matched to a gene. Looked up from germline, CDR1 is SGHRS and CDR2 is YFSETQ. The CDR3 loop spans 18 amino acids. The CDR3 DNA sequence: TGCGCCAGCAGCTTGCGGTCGGGTAGCGGGGGGGCCGGAGAGACCCAGTACTTC. It yields the protein CASSLRSGSGGAGETQYF. The whole variable domain, remainder taken from reference TRBV5-1 and TRBJ2-5, is KAGVTQTPRYLIKTRGQQVTLSCSPISGHRSVSWYQQTPGQGLQFLFEYFSETQRNKGNFPGRFSGRQFSNSRSEMNVSTLELGDSALYLCASSLRSGSGGAGETQYFGPGTRLLVL.

The CDR3: CASSFDSGNTIYF. In DNA form, the CDR3 reads TGTGCCAGCAGTTTTGACAGTGGAAACACCATATATTTT. The chain recombines TRBV2 with TRBJ1-3; TRBD1 might be the D (5 bases). Germline V gene data show CDR1 as SNHLY and CDR2 as FYNNEI. The CDR3 sequence is 13 residues long. Between the trimmed V and J ends, which lost 5 bases and 3 bases, there was a span of 8 bases.

The chain carries TRBV19 and TRBJ2-7, with D perhaps TRBD1 or TRBD2 (6 bases each). CDR3 length: 14 amino acids. Per germline, CDR1 LNHDA and CDR2 SQIVND (reference sequence). V gave up 2 bases and J gave up 6 bases, with 14 bases separating them. This chain's CDR3 is CASSISGEAVEQYF. The CDR3 DNA follows: TGTGCCAGTAGTATATCAGGGGAGGCGGTCGAGCAGTACTTC.

The CDR3, as DNA: TGTGCCAGCAGCTTAGAGGCCGTCGAGCGGGGGAGCTCCTACGAGCAGTACTTC. Translating gives CASSLEAVERGSSYEQYF. The rearrangement joins TRBV7-6 to TRBJ2-7; 8 bases are shared with TRBD2. The CDR3 sequence is 18 residues long. Germline assignment: CDR1 SGHVS and CDR2 FNYEAQ. Germline trimming cut 1 base from V and 0 bases from J; bases unmatched to any gene: 11. The full variable domain, rest sourced from reference TRBV7-6 and TRBJ2-7, is GAGVSQSPRYKVTKRGQDVALRCDPISGHVSLYWYRQALGQGPEFLTYFNYEAQQDKSGLPNDRFSAERPEGSISTLTIQRTEQRDSAMYRCASSLEAVERGSSYEQYFGPGTRLTVT.

The genes are TRBV29-1 and TRBJ2-1; D not certain. The V end was cut by 5 bases, the J end by 0 bases, with 5 bases between. Germline CDR1 and CDR2: SQVTM and ANQGSEA. The CDR3 consists of 12 residues. The CDR3 reads CSVRSSYNEQFF. CDR3 DNA sequence: TGCAGCGTTCGGAGCTCCTACAATGAGCAGTTCTTC.

This chain connects TRBV6-1 to TRBJ2-7, with D unresolved. The CDR3 is 12 amino acids. Germline V lookup: CDR1 MNHNS, CDR2 SASEGT. V lost 1 base and J lost 6, with 7 bases in between. In DNA form, the CDR3 reads TGTGCCAGCAGTGAAGTCAGTGCCGAGCAGTACTTC. It yields the protein CASSEVSAEQYF.

In this sample, this clone turned up once. The chain uses TRBV6-5 and TRBJ1-1, with D perhaps TRBD1 (6 bases). The germline CDR1 and CDR2 sequences are MNHEY and SVGAGI. This CDR3 region has 14 residues. Trimming took off 5 bases at V and 0 bases at J, with 10 bases between the two ends. CDR3 bases: TGTGCCAGCAGTAAACAGGGAATGAACACTGAAGCTTTCTTT. It encodes CASSKQGMNTEAFF.

V is TRBV9 and J is TRBJ2-3; no clear D. V dropped 0 bases and J dropped 4 bases, with 3 bases sitting between them. The length of the CDR3 is 12 residues. Germline CDR1 is SGDLS and CDR2 is YYNGEE. Here the CDR3 DNA reads TGTGCCAGCAGCGTAGAGGCAGATACGCAGTATTTT. Translating it yields CASSVEADTQYF.

The chain has TRBV19 and TRBJ2-5; D call uncertain. From germline, CDR1 is LNHDA and CDR2 SQIVND (reference sequence). The CDR3 loop spans 15 amino acids. The V end lost 3 bases, the J end lost 5 bases, and 16 bases lay between the germline ends. CDR3 bases: TGTGCCAGTAGTATCACTTACAGTGGGGTCGAGACCCAGTACTTC. It translates to CASSITYSGVETQYF.

The rearrangement joins TRBV7-2 to TRBJ1-1; D remains unclear. In germline, CDR1 is SGHTA, CDR2 FQGNSA. This CDR3 spans 15 amino acids. Trimming removed 1 base at V and 0 bases at J, with 9 bases between. CDR3 DNA sequence: TGTGCCAGCAGCTTAGAACCGACACTGAACACTGAAGCTTTCTTT. This codes for CASSLEPTLNTEAFF.

This chain joins TRBV30 and TRBJ2-3; D call uncertain. CDR3 size: 14 residues. CDR1 and CDR2 from the germline V gene are GTSNPN and SVGIG (reference sequence). Trimming shortened V by 2 bases and J by 1 base, and 10 bases separated the two germline ends. The chain's CDR3 is CAWSRTGGTDTQYF. CDR3 coding DNA: TGTGCCTGGAGTCGGACCGGAGGCACAGATACGCAGTATTTT. The variable domain in full, with the rest retrieved from reference TRBV30 and TRBJ2-3, is SQTIHQWPATLVQPVGSPLSLECTVEGTSNPNLYWYRQAAGRGLQLLFYSVGIGQISSEVPQNLSASRPQDRQFILSSKKLLLSDSGFYLCAWSRTGGTDTQYFGPGTRLTVL.

The chain links TRBV7-2 to TRBJ2-5; TRBD2 aligns across 10 bases. Germline V gene sequence: CDR1 SGHTA, CDR2 FQGNSA. CDR3 length: 16 residues. V trimming: 3 bases; J trimming: 5 bases; junction bases outside the gene matches: 9. The CDR3 region is CASSFSSGRALETQYF. CDR3 coding DNA: TGTGCCAGCAGCTTTTCCAGCGGGAGGGCCCTGGAGACCCAGTACTTC.

The chain uses TRBV21-1 and TRBJ2-3. TRBV21-1 is recorded as a pseudogene. The CDR3 sequence is 15 residues long. For the CDR3, the DNA is TGTGCCAGCAGCAAACGGCCTGGTTCCCGCCTAACGCAGTATTTT. Protein product: CASSKRPGSRLTQYF.

The V call is TRBV6-1, the J call TRBJ1-2; D gene ambiguous. Trimming pared 3 bases from V and 3 bases from J, leaving 11 bases between. The CDR3 is 14 amino acids. Germline V CDR1 and CDR2: MNHNS, SASEGT. The CDR3 reads CASSEWARDYGYTF. The DNA for the CDR3 is TGTGCCAGCAGTGAGTGGGCCCGGGACTATGGCTACACCTTC.

The chain links TRBV7-7 to TRBJ2-1; D possibly uses TRBD1 or TRBD2 (5 bases each). The V and J ends lost 1 base and 7 bases respectively, with 8 bases between them. The V gene's germline CDR1 is SSHAT and CDR2 FNYEAQ (reference sequence). CDR3 size: 13 residues. This CDR3 is CASSLGGVNEQFF. The CDR3 DNA reads as TGTGCCAGCAGCTTAGGAGGGGTGAATGAGCAGTTCTTC.

This chain joins TRBV9 and TRBJ2-7; D possibly corresponds to TRBD1 (6 bases). This CDR3 is 14 amino acids long. Trimming stripped 2 bases from V and 0 bases from J, with 9 bases between. Germline loops: CDR1 SGDLS, CDR2 YYNGEE. Here the CDR3 DNA reads TGTGCCAGCAGCGTGACAGGAAACTCCTACGAGCAGTACTTC. This codes for CASSVTGNSYEQYF.

The J gene is TRBJ1-1, the V gene TRBV9, with D hard to call. Trimming took off 0 bases at V and 1 base at J, with 7 bases between the two ends. There are 14 residues in the CDR3. Germline CDR1 SGDLS, CDR2 YYNGEE. This CDR3 is CASSVGGRNTEAFF. The CDR3 DNA reads TGTGCCAGCAGCGTAGGCGGCAGGAACACTGAAGCTTTCTTT.

V gene TRBV28 combines with J gene TRBJ2-1, with D unclear. Germline V CDR1 and CDR2: MDHEN, SYDVKM. The CDR3 runs to 12 residues. V was clipped by 1 base and J by 7 bases, with 5 bases between them. CDR3 bases: TGTGCCAGCAGTTTATATAGGAATGAGCAGTTCTTC. Its protein is CASSLYRNEQFF. Full variable domain (remainder filled in from reference TRBV28 and TRBJ2-1): DVKVTQSSRYLVKRTGEKVFLECVQDMDHENMFWYRQDPGLGLRLIYFSYDVKMKEKGDIPEGYSVSREKKERFSLILESASTNQTSMYLCASSLYRNEQFFGPGTRLTVL.

The V call is TRBV5-5, the J call TRBJ2-5; weak D call: TRBD2 (6 bases). The CDR3 runs to 15 residues. From germline, CDR1 is SGHKS and CDR2 YYEKEE (reference sequence). Trimming cost V 3 bases and J 5 bases, with 17 bases left between them. In nucleotides, the CDR3 is TGTGCCAGCAGCTGGGGGTGGAGGGGCCGGGAGACCCAGTACTTC. It codes for CASSWGWRGRETQYF.

The table lists this clone with a few counts. The V gene is TRBV7-9, the J gene TRBJ2-7, with D tentatively TRBD2 (5 bases). Germline V gene sequence: CDR1 SEHNR, CDR2 FQNEAQ (reference sequence). V dropped 3 bases and J dropped 7 bases, with 13 bases sitting between them. This CDR3 region has 13 residues. CDR3 DNA: TGTGCCAGCAGCTTGGCTAGCTCGAGAGAGCAGTACTTC. Its protein product is CASSLASSREQYF. The full variable domain, rest sourced from reference TRBV7-9 and TRBJ2-7, is DTGVSQNPRHKITKRGQNVTFRCDPISEHNRLYWYRQTLGQGPEFLTYFQNEAQLEKSRLLSDRFSAERPKGSFSTLEIQRTEQGDSAMYLCASSLASSREQYFGPGTRLTVT.

The chain recombines TRBV14 with TRBJ1-1; D uncertain. There are 14 residues in the CDR3. V was pared by 0 bases and J by 8 bases, with 13 bases between. Germline values: CDR1 SGHDN, CDR2 FVKESK. The CDR3 loop reads CASSQDRVKKEAFF. The CDR3 DNA sequence: TGTGCCAGCAGCCAAGATAGGGTCAAGAAAGAAGCTTTCTTT.

V gene TRBV5-4 combines with J gene TRBJ2-7; 9 bases are a match to TRBD1. There are 14 residues in the CDR3. Germline V gene sequence: CDR1 SGHNT, CDR2 YYREEE (reference sequence). The junction had 5 bases not matched to a gene; V was cut back by 5 bases and J by 2 bases. As DNA, the CDR3 is TGTGCCAGCAGACCGGACAGGGGAACCTACGAGCAGTACTTC. Its protein is CASRPDRGTYEQYF.

This clone was counted a few times. In nucleotides, the CDR3 is TGTGCCAGTAGTATAGGGACGCTAACTGAAGCTTTCTTT. Its translation is CASSIGTLTEAFF. The V call is TRBV19, the J call TRBJ1-1; no clear D gene. V lost 1 base to trimming and J lost 5 bases, with 8 bases between them. This CDR3 has 13 amino acids. In germline, CDR1 is LNHDA, CDR2 SQIVND (reference sequence).

V is TRBV7-6 and J is TRBJ1-1, with D possibly TRBD1 on 5 matching bases. CDR1 and CDR2 (germline): SGHVS, FNYEAQ. With 5 bases removed from V and 5 bases from J, the gap between germline ends came to 15 bases. The CDR3 contains 14 residues. The CDR3 region is CASSAVRGGTEAFF. DNA for the CDR3: TGTGCCAGCAGCGCCGTAAGGGGAGGGACTGAAGCTTTCTTT.

This clone occurred a few times. At one boundary the junction diverges from the germline segment, which might be a read error. V usage is TRBV28 and J usage is TRBJ1-5, with D possibly being TRBD1 (6 bases). In germline, CDR1 is MDHEN, CDR2 SYDVKM. The CDR3 is made up of 14 amino acids. The CDR3 sequence: CASGLTGGAGPQHF. The CDR3 nucleotides read TGTGCCAGCGGTTTAACTGGGGGGGCAGGGCCCCAGCATTTT.